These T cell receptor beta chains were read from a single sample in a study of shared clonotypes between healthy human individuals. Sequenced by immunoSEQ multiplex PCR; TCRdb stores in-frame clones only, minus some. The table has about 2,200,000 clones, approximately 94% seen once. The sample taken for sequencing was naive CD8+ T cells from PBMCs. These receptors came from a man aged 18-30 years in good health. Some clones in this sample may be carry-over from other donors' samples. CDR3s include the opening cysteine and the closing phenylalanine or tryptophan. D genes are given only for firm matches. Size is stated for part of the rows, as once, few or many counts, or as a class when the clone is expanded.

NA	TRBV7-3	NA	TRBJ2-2	TGTGCCAGCAGTCCGGGACAGAACACCGGGGAGCTGTTTTTT	CASSPGQNTGELFF
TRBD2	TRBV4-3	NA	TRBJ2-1	TGCGCCAGCAGCCAAGGTAGCGGGAGGGGCAATGAGCAGTTCTTC	CASSQGSGRGNEQFF
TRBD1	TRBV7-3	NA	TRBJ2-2	TGTGCCAGCAGCTTCCCTCGGCAGGGGGCTAGCACCGGGGAGCTGTTTTTT	CASSFPRQGASTGELFF
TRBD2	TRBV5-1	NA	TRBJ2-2	TGCGCCAGCAGCTTTAGCGGGAGGGCCTTTACCGGGGAGCTGTTTTTT	CASSFSGRAFTGELFF
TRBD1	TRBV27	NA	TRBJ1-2	TGTGCCAGCAGTGGGTGGCGCGGGACAGATAACTATGGCTACACCTTC	CASSGWRGTDNYGYTF
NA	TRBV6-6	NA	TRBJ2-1	TGTGCCAGCAGTTATTTAGGGGATGAGCAGTTCTTC	CASSYLGDEQFF
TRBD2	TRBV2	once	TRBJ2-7	TGTGCCAGCAGTGACGGACTAGCGGGTTGGTCCTACGAGCAGTACTTC	CASSDGLAGWSYEQYF
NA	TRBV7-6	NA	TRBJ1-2	TGTGCCAGCAGCTTAGGGCAGGAGGACTATGGCTACACCTTC	CASSLGQEDYGYTF
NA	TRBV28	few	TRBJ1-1	TGTGCCAGCAGTTTCCACGGCAGGGACACTGAAGCTTTCTTT	CASSFHGRDTEAFF
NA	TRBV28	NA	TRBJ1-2	TGTGCCAGCAGTCCGGAGCCTGGGGGTGGCTACACCTTC	CASSPEPGGGYTF
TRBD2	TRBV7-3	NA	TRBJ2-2	TGTGCCAGCAGCCTACTAGCGGGAGCGAACACCGGGGAGCTGTTTTTT	CASSLLAGANTGELFF
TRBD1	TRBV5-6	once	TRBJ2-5	TGTGCCAGCAGTGGACAGGGGCAAGAGACCCAGTACTTC	CASSGQGQETQYF
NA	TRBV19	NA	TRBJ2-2	TGTGCCAGTACCACGACGGAGGGGCGCACCGGGGAGCTGTTTTTT	CASTTTEGRTGELFF
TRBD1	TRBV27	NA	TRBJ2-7	TGTGCCAGCAGTTTAGGGTCAGGGGGCTTCTACGAGCAGTACTTC	CASSLGSGGFYEQYF